The TCR beta chain under discussion was sequenced for a study of T cells in lung cancer brain metastases. The length of the CDR3 is 16 residues. Trimming removed 8 bases at V and 3 bases at J, with 20 bases between. From germline, CDR1 is SNHLY and CDR2 FYNNEI. Assay used: immunoSEQ multiplex PCR; TCRdb lists only in-frame clones, some missing. The sample shows a few thousand clones, approximately 91% of them seen only once. Material: tumor tissue from the primary lung tumor. The clonotype comes from a woman aged 50 to 60 with non-small cell lung cancer. The V and J genes are TRBV2 and TRBJ1-5; no firm D call. The CDR3 loop is CASRPREGMDNQPQHF. In DNA form, the CDR3 reads TGTGCCAGCCGCCCCCGGGAGGGAATGGACAATCAGCCCCAGCATTTT.